Detailed here is one T cell receptor (beta chain). The source of the sample is a study of T cell changes during pregnancy in multiple sclerosis. V lost 5 bases, J lost 2 bases, and 14 bases lay in between. The V gene's germline CDR1 is SGHTS and CDR2 YDEGEE. This CDR3 region has 14 residues. Assay: immunoSEQ multiplex PCR; the TCRdb copy retains only in-frame clones and omits some. This table holds under 85,000 clones, around 91% found once. J is TRBJ2-7 and V is TRBV5-8; D is perhaps TRBD2 (5 bases). The sequence derives from a female donor in good health, enrolled as a control in a pregnancy study. Sequenced material: peripheral blood, taken in the third trimester of pregnancy. The CDR3, as DNA: TGTGCCAGCAGTCCCGGGGTTTATGCCTACGAGCAGTACTTC. Translating gives CASSPGVYAYEQYF.